The sequence of this T cell receptor beta chain was determined in a study of blood T cell repertoires in COVID-19. Study summary: PBMCs, B-cell-depleted T cells, or T cells were the source of the cDNA or gDNA that made up the material.

In the authors' methods: Amplification from reference gene primers served as the basis for estimated nucleated cell counts. Produced via immunoSEQ multiplex PCR; TCRdb's table is partial and in-frame only. V, J and clone size are those of that table, while D and trimming were read from the DNA. The data show roughly 150,000 clones, 65% to 80% seen once. This clonotype was obtained from a man aged 60-69 years with acute or convalescent COVID-19. Sequencing input: peripheral blood.

The CDR3 coding sequence is TGTGCCAGTAGTATAACCCTAGCGGGAGGCCCAGGGAATGAGCAGTTCTTC. Translated: CASSITLAGGPGNEQFF. The chain is built from TRBV19 and TRBJ2-1, with 11 bases that match TRBD2. There are 17 residues in the CDR3. V dropped 2 bases and J dropped 7; count of bases not matched to a gene: 10. CDR1 LNHDA and CDR2 SQIVND come from the germline V gene (reference sequence).